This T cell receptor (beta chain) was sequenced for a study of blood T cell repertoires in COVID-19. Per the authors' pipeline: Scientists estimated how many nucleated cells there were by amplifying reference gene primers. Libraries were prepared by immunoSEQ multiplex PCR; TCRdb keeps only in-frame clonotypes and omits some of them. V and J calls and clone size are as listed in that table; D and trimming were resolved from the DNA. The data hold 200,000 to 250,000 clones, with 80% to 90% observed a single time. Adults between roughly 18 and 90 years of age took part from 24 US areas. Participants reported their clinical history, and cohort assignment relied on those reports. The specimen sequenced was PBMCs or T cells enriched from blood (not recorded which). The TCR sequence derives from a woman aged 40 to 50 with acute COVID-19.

The CDR3 loop is CASSSARDRERGYTF. CDR3 DNA: TGTGCCAGCAGCTCCGCCCGGGACAGGGAAAGAGGCTACACCTTC. The chain couples TRBV7-9 to TRBJ1-2; 9 positions match TRBD1. This CDR3 has 15 amino acids. V was clipped by 4 bases and J by 8 bases; unmatched bases: 11. The germline CDR1 and CDR2 sequences are SEHNR and FQNEAQ (reference sequence).